The source of this TCR beta chain is a study of molecular identifiers for immune sequencing clone quantification (dated by TCRdb to 2017 to 2018). Background for the entire study: For a replicate experiment, RNA from around 20,000 or 99,000 naive CD8 T cells was divided into five aliquots, of which four were sequenced. This methods study used CD8 T cells to benchmark TCR RNA copy counting and molecular-identifier clustering-based TCR repertoire sequencing (MIDCIRS).

Libraries of naive CD8 T cells were generated from about 19,000 to 1,100,000 sorted cells, with 10%, 30% or 50% of the purified RNA used. Naive CD8 T cells were FACS-sorted as CD8+CD4-CCR7+CD45RA+ on a BD FACSAria II into RLT Plus buffer. To test detection sensitivity, Jurkat RNA equal to approximately 10 TCR copies was added to samples of roughly 18,000-1,100,000 naive CD8 T cells. Enrichment of CD8 T cells was performed with RosetteSep CD8+ T Cell Enrichment Cocktail and Ficoll-Paque, after which ACK red cell lysis was carried out. On the study overall, not on this receptor specifically: The sizes of highly expanded clones could end up underestimated when identical TCR molecules share a barcode. In CMV-specific effector cells, clones with more than 20 RNA copies contained over 99% of molecules, whereas in naive cells such clones contained under 1% of molecules. Modeling indicated roughly 3.2 TCR RNA copies recovered per cell, compared with roughly 10 by digital PCR, which implies a capture efficiency of around 30%. The naive libraries included spiked-in Jurkat TCR RNA (10 copies' worth), and this Jurkat TCR RNA is not part of the donor repertoire. Even against a background of some 1 million naive CD8 T cells, spiked-in Jurkat TCR RNA amounting to a single cell's worth was reported to be detectable. Without barcode sub-clustering, chimeric consensus sequences inflated TCR diversity; chimeras reached as high as 47%.

With regard to this clonotype: Its specific antigen is unknown. No base quality values were provided; no much bigger clone lies one nucleotide off.

V is reduced by 1 base and J by 5 bases, leaving a spacing of 26 bases between them. The CDR3 runs 19 residues from the cysteine to the phenylalanine. Of the read, only the CDR3 DNA is kept; its 57 bases are in frame from base 1. Per the germline V gene, SNHLY is the CDR1 and FYNNEI is the CDR2. The protocol used for the library was PCR. The data were produced on a NextSeq 500. Bulk TCR libraries were generated as previously described, with the TCR primers listed in Table S5 used. The Qiagen AllPrep DNA/RNA kit was used to purify total RNA. Before analysis, reads from multiple sequencing runs of the same library were pooled. As for how the authors treated the data: Reads were retained only if their TCR constant sequence matched exactly, and those retained reads were trimmed to 150 nt and grouped according to their 12-nt molecular barcodes. Reads in each barcode group were sub-clustered using a 15% Levenshtein threshold, and a quality-weighted consensus sequence was built for each RNA molecule. Non-functional sequences were discarded, and so were lower-count sequences lying one edit away from another sequence. Based on a fit of two negative binomial distributions, barcode sub-clusters having less than 20% of the maximum read count were discarded. TCRdb reprocessed the public reads (quality trimming at Q25 with fastp, clone calling with MiXCR) and kept in-frame beta chains. Rows with one shared CDR3 protein collapse into an entry with the most common genes and DNA. TCRdb, not the original authors, processed these V and J calls. The sample contains around 480,000 distinct CDR3 sequences, around 23% of them found a single time. Jointly, the top ten make up 0.7% to 0.9% of the sample.

This receptor was identified in a human donor in good health. Some libraries in this study had Jurkat cell RNA spiked in. Sequenced sample: naive CD8+ T cells from blood, with Jurkat cell RNA spiked in. Explained via the paper, the cell subset or site label denotes: FACS-sorted CD8+CD4-CCR7+CD45RA+ naive T cells. The chain is made from TRBV2 and TRBJ2-5; TRBD2 is possibly the D segment (5 matching bases). The base sequence is TGTGCCAGCAGTGAAGTGACGGGCGGGTGGCGAGCTCATGGGGAGACCCAGTACTTC. Protein translation: CASSEVTGGWRAHGETQYF.